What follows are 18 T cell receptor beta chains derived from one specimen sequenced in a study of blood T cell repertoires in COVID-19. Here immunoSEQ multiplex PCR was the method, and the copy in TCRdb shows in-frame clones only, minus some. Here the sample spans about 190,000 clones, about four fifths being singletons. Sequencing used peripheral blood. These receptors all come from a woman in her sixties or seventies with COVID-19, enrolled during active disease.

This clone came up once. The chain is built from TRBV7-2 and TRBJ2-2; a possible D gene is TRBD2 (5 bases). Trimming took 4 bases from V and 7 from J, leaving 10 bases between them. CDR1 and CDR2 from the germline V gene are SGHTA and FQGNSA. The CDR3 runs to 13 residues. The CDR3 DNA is TGTGCCAGCAGCTGGACGGGGAGCGGGGAGCTGTTTTTT. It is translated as CASSWTGSGELFF. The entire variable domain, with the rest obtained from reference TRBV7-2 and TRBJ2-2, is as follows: GAGVSQSPSNKVTEKGKDVELRCDPISGHTALYWYRQSLGQGLEFLIYFQGNSAPDKSGLPSDRFSAERTGGSVSTLTIQRTQQEDSAVYLCASSWTGSGELFFGEGSRLTVL.

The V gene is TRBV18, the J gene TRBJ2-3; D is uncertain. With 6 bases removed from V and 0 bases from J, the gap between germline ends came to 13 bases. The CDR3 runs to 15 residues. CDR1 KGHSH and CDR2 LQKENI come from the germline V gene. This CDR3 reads CASSRATGSTDTQYF. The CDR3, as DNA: TGTGCCAGCTCCCGAGCTACCGGGAGCACAGATACGCAGTATTTT. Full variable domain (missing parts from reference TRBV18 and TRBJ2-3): NAGVMQNPRHLVRRRGQEARLRCSPMKGHSHVYWYRQLPEEGLKFMVYLQKENIIDESGMPKERFSAEFPKEGPSILRIQQVVRGDSAAYFCASSRATGSTDTQYFGPGTRLTVL.

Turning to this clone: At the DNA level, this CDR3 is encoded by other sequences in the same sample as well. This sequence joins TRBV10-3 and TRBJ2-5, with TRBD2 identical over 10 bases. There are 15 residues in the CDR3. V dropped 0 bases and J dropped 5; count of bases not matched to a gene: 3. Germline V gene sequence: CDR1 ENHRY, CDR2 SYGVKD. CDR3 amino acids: CAISESAGGRETQYF. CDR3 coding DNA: TGTGCCATCAGTGAGTCAGCGGGGGGGCGCGAGACCCAGTACTTC.

The DNA for the CDR3 is TGTGCCACCAGCAGTAACATTTTGAACACTGAAGCTTTCTTT. The encoded protein is CATSSNILNTEAFF. This chain joins TRBV15 and TRBJ1-1; D is undetermined. Germline V lookup: CDR1 LNHNV, CDR2 YYDKDF (reference sequence). CDR3 length equals 14 residues. V was clipped by 3 bases and J by 0 bases, with 8 bases between them.

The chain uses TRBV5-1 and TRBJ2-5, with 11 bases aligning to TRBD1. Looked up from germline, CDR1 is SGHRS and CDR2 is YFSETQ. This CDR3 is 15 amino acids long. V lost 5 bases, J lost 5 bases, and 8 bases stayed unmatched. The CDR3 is CASRGGTGGRETQYF. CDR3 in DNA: TGCGCCAGCAGAGGAGGGACAGGGGGACGGGAGACCCAGTACTTC.

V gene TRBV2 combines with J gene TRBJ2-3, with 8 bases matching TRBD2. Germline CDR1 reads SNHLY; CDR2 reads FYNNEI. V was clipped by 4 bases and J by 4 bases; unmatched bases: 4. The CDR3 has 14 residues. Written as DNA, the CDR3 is TGTGCCAGCAGTGCCCAGCGGGAGCCAGATACGCAGTATTTT. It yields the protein CASSAQREPDTQYF.

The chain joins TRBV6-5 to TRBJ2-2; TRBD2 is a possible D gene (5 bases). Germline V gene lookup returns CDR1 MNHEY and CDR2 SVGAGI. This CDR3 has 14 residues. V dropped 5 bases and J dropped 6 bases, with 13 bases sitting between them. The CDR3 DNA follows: TGTGCCAGCAGTCCTCCCGGGGTCTCCGGGGAGCTGTTTTTT. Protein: CASSPPGVSGELFF.

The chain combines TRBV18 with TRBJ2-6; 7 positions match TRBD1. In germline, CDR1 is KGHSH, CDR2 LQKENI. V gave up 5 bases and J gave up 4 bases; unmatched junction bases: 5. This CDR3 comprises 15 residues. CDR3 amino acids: CASSGTVSGANVLTF. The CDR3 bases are TGTGCCAGCTCAGGGACAGTCTCCGGGGCCAACGTCCTGACTTTC.

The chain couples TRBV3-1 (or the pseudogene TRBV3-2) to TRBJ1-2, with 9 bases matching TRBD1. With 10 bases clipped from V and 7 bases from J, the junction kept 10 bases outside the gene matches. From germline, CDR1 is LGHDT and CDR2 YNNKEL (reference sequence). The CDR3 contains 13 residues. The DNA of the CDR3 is TGTGCCACGTGGGACAGGGTCGGGAGTGGCTACACCTTC. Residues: CATWDRVGSGYTF.

In DNA form, the CDR3 reads TGTGCCAGCAGCTCGGGACTAGCGGGGGGTGCAGATACGCAGTATTTT. It specifies CASSSGLAGGADTQYF. J is TRBJ2-3 and V is TRBV5-4, with 15 bases identical to TRBD2. The J segment lost 4 bases and the V segment lost 3 bases, leaving 3 bases of the junction unmatched. Per the germline V gene, CDR1 is SGHNT and CDR2 is YYREEE (reference sequence). This CDR3 region has 16 residues.

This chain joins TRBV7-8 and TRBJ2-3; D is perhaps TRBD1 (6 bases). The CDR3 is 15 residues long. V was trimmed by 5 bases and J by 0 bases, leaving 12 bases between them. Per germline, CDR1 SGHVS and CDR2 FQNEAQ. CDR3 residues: CASSHDRPSTDTQYF. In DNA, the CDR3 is TGTGCCAGCAGCCACGACAGGCCTAGCACAGATACGCAGTATTTT.

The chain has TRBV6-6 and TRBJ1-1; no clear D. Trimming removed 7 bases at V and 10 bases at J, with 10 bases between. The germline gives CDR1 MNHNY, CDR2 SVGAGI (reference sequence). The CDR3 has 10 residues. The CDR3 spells CASIGPSAFF. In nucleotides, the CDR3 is TGTGCCAGCATCGGTCCCTCAGCTTTCTTT.

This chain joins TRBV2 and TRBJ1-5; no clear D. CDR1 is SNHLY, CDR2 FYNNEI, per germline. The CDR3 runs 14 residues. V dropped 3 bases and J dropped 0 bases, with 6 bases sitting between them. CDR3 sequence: CASSDSYSNQPQHF. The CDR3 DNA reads TGTGCCAGCAGTGACTCCTATAGCAATCAGCCCCAGCATTTT.

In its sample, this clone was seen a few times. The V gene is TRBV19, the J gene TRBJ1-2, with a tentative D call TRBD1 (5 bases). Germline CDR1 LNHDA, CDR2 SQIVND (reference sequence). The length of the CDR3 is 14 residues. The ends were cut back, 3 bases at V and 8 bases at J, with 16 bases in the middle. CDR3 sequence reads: CASSIGGRRGGYTF. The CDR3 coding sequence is TGTGCCAGTAGTATTGGGGGACGGCGGGGCGGCTACACCTTC.

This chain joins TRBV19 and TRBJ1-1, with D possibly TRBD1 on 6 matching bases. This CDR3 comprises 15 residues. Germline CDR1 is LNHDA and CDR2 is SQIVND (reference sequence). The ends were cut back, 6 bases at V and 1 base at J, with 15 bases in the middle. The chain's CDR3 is CASSYLLTGNTEAFF. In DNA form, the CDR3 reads TGTGCCAGTAGCTACCTATTGACAGGGAACACTGAAGCTTTCTTT. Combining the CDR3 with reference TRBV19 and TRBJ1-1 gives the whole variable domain DGGITQSPKYLFRKEGQNVTLSCEQNLNHDAMYWYRQDPGQGLRLIYYSQIVNDFQKGDIAEGYSVSREKKESFPLTVTSAQKNPTAFYLCASSYLLTGNTEAFFGQGTRLTVV.

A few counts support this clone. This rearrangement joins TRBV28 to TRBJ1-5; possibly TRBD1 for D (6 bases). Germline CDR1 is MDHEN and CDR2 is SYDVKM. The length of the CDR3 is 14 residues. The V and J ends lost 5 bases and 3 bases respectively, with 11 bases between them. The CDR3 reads CASSTGLSNQPQHF. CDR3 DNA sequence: TGTGCCAGCAGTACAGGGCTTTCCAATCAGCCCCAGCATTTT.

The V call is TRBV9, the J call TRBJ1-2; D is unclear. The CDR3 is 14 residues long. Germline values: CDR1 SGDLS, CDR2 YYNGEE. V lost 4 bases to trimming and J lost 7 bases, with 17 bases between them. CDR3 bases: TGTGCCAGCAGCTTCGGTGGGGAGGCGGGTGGCTACACCTTC. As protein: CASSFGGEAGGYTF.

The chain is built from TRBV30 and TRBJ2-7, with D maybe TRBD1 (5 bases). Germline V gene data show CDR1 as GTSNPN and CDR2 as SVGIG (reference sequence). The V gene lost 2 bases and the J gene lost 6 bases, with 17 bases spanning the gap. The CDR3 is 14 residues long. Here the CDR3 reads CAWSRLQGSIEQYF. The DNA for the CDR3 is TGTGCCTGGAGTAGGCTGCAGGGTTCAATCGAGCAGTACTTC.